What follows is one T cell receptor (beta chain) and its context. The entry originates in a study of blood T cell repertoires in COVID-19. Study-level background: There were acute and convalescent COVID-19 samples, and they came from the United States, Italy and Spain.

J gave up 3 bases and V 4 bases, and 12 bases lay outside the gene matches. Germline loops: CDR1 SGDLS, CDR2 YYNGEE. The CDR3 extends over 19 amino acids. How the authors handled the data: It was from reference gene primer amplification that nucleated cell counts were estimated. This table comes from immunoSEQ multiplex PCR, and its TCRdb copy is limited to in-frame clones, with some not included. V, J and clone size were drawn from that table, and D and trimming were deduced from the DNA. The repertoire holds 120,000 to 150,000 clones, with 88% as singletons. Sample: PBMCs or T cells enriched from blood (not recorded which). The sequence came from a woman in her 30s with acute COVID-19. The V gene is TRBV9, the J gene TRBJ2-1; the match to TRBD2 covers 14 bases. DNA for the CDR3: TGTGCCAGCAGCCCTATAGGGACTAGCGGGAGTTCGCGCTACAATGAGCAGTTCTTC. Translating gives CASSPIGTSGSSRYNEQFF.